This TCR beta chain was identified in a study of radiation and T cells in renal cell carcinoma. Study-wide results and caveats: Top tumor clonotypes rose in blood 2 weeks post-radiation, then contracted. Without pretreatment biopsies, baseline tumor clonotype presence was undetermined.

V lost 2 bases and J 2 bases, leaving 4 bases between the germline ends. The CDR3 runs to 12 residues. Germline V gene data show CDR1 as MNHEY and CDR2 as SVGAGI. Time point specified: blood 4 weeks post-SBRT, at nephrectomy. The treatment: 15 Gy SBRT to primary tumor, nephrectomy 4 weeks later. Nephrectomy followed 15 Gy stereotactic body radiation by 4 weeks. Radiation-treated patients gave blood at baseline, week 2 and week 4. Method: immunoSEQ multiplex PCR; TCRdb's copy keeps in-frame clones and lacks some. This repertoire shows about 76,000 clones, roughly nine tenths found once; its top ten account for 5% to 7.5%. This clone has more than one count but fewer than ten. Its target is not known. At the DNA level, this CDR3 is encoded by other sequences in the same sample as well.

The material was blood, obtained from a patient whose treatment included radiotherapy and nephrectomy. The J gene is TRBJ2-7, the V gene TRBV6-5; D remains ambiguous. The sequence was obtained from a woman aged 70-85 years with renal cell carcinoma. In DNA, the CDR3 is TGTGCCAGCAGTTACGGGACCTACGAGCAGTACTTC. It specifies CASSYGTYEQYF.